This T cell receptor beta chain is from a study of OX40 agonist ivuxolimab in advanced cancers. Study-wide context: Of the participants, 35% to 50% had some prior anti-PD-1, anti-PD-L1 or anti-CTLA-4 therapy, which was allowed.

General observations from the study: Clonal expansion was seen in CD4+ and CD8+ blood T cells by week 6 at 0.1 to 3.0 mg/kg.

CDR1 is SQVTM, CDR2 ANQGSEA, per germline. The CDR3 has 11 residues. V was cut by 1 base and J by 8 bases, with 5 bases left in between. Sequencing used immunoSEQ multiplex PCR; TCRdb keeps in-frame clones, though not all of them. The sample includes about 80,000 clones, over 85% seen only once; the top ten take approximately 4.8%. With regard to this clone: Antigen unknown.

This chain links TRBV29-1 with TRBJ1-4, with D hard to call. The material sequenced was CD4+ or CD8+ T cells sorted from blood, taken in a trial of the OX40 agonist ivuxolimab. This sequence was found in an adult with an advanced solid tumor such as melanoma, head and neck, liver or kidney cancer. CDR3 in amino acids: CSVEGGEKLFF. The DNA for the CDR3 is TGCAGCGTTGAAGGGGGAGAAAAACTGTTTTTT.